This T cell receptor beta chain was identified during a study of T cells after yellow fever vaccination. This clonotype came up many times. Via MiXCR, TCRdb re-called the 5' RACE reads, giving one row per CDR3 protein. The sample has about 240,000 distinct CDR3 sequences, less than 9% seen once. This CDR3 has 14 amino acids. V lost 1 base, J lost 4 bases, and 9 bases lay in between. Sample: CD4+ T cells sorted from PBMCs, taken 15 days after the yellow fever booster vaccination. This TCR derives from a man younger than 40 who received the YFV17D yellow fever vaccine. J is TRBJ2-3 and V is TRBV12-3 or TRBV12-4, with a tentative D call TRBD2 (5 bases). The CDR3 DNA follows: TGTGCCAGCAGTTTAGATGGGAGATCAGATACGCAGTATTTT. This gives the protein CASSLDGRSDTQYF.